What follows are 22 T cell receptor beta chains derived from one specimen sequenced in a study of blood T cell repertoires in COVID-19. Clones were sequenced by immunoSEQ multiplex PCR, and TCRdb holds only the in-frame ones, with some missing. The sample has a few hundred thousand clones, around 83% seen once; the top ten hold less than 7.5%. Input material: peripheral blood. These TCRs come from a woman between 45 and 60 years old with acute or convalescent COVID-19.

V usage is TRBV28 and J usage is TRBJ1-1; 8 nucleotides line up with TRBD1. The trim removed 6 bases at V and 5 bases at J, leaving 5 bases unmatched. The germline CDR1 and CDR2 sequences are MDHEN and SYDVKM. This CDR3 is built from 13 residues. CDR3: CASRTGQGTEAFF. The CDR3 DNA is TGTGCCAGCAGAACAGGACAGGGTACTGAAGCTTTCTTT.

This chain links TRBV10-3 with TRBJ2-3, with D perhaps matching TRBD2 (5 bases). CDR1 and CDR2 (germline): ENHRY, SYGVKD. V was clipped by 3 bases and J by 2 bases, with 15 bases between them. This CDR3 spans 16 amino acids. This chain's CDR3 is CAISDASGRYTDTQYF. Written as DNA, the CDR3 is TGTGCCATCAGTGATGCGAGCGGACGATACACAGATACGCAGTATTTT.

The chain carries TRBV7-2 and TRBJ2-3, with 11 positions matching TRBD1. V was pared by 6 bases and J by 7 bases, with 9 bases of the junction left unmatched. The germline CDR1 and CDR2 sequences are SGHTA and FQGNSA. CDR3 length: 15 residues. CDR3 in amino acids: CASRGQGGSLYTQYF. The CDR3 DNA is TGTGCCAGCAGGGGACAGGGGGGGTCATTATATACGCAGTATTTT.

The chain recombines TRBV5-4 with TRBJ2-2, with 9 bases that match TRBD1. The germline CDR1 and CDR2 sequences are SGHNT and YYREEE (reference sequence). V lost 3 bases and J lost 1; bases outside the gene matches: 1. The CDR3 is made up of 15 amino acids. The CDR3 nucleotides are TGTGCCAGCAGCTGGGGACAGGGGAACACCGGGGAGCTGTTTTTT. Its protein product is CASSWGQGNTGELFF.

The genes are TRBV18 and TRBJ2-1; 11 nucleotides match TRBD2. The CDR3 consists of 16 residues. Germline V lookup: CDR1 KGHSH, CDR2 LQKENI. The V and J ends lost 3 bases and 8 bases, in that order; junction bases with no gene match: 9. In DNA form, the CDR3 reads TGTGCCAGCTCACCCATTCTACTAGCGGGAGTCGATGAGCAGTTCTTC. This sequence encodes CASSPILLAGVDEQFF.

This clone was picked up a small number of times. J is TRBJ1-6 and V is TRBV10-2; D remains ambiguous. This CDR3 has 12 residues. V was clipped by 7 bases and J by 7 bases, with 8 bases between them. In germline, CDR1 is WSHSY, CDR2 SAAADI. The CDR3 DNA reads as TGCGCCAGCACCCGTCCCAATTCACCCCTCCACTTT. This codes for CASTRPNSPLHF.

The V and J genes are TRBV15 and TRBJ1-2; possibly TRBD1 for D (5 bases). Germline lookup yields CDR1 LNHNV and CDR2 YYDKDF (reference sequence). Trimming took off 1 base at V and 0 bases at J, with 9 bases between the two ends. This CDR3 comprises 15 residues. DNA for the CDR3: TGTGCCACCAGCAGAGTCCTAGGGGCTAACTATGGCTACACCTTC. It yields the protein CATSRVLGANYGYTF.

This chain uses TRBV11-2 with TRBJ2-1, with 9 bases identical to TRBD2. Per the germline V gene, CDR1 is SGHAT and CDR2 is FQNNGV. With V trimmed by 10 bases and J by 8 bases, 9 bases remained unmatched. The CDR3 consists of 13 residues. Here the CDR3 reads CATKREDGDEQFF. The CDR3 nucleotides read TGTGCCACCAAGCGGGAGGACGGCGATGAGCAGTTCTTC.

This chain connects TRBV4-2 to TRBJ2-6; no firm D call. The CDR3 has 15 amino acids. Trimming removed 4 bases at V and 0 bases at J, with 7 bases between. Looked up from germline, CDR1 is LGHNA and CDR2 is YNFKEQ. The CDR3 loop is CASSLDNSGANVLTF. The CDR3 DNA is TGTGCCAGCAGCCTAGACAACTCTGGGGCCAACGTCCTGACTTTC.

The genes are TRBV30 and TRBJ1-2; D is ambiguous. V was pared by 1 base and J by 5 bases, with 8 bases between. The CDR3 sequence is 12 residues long. From germline, CDR1 is GTSNPN and CDR2 SVGIG (reference sequence). In DNA form, the CDR3 reads TGTGCCTGGAGTGCGACATTTTATGGCTACACCTTC. It is translated as CAWSATFYGYTF.

The chain carries TRBV19 and TRBJ1-2; D is possibly TRBD1 (5 bases). The CDR3 is 14 amino acids. The germline V and J ends were trimmed by 3 bases and 4 bases, with 12 bases remaining between them. Per germline, CDR1 LNHDA and CDR2 SQIVND (reference sequence). CDR3 nucleotides: TGTGCCAGTAGTATGCCAGGGCAGGGCTATGGCTACACCTTC. Translating gives CASSMPGQGYGYTF.

The rearrangement joins TRBV4-1 to TRBJ1-1; unclear D gene. This CDR3 is 13 amino acids long. Germline CDR1 and CDR2: MGHRA and YSYEKL. The ends were cut back, 4 bases at V and 5 bases at J, with 11 bases in the middle. CDR3 sequence: CASSRATGTEAFF. The DNA for the CDR3 is TGCGCCAGCAGCCGGGCCACGGGGACTGAAGCTTTCTTT.

The chain is built from TRBV5-1 and TRBJ2-7; 8 nucleotides agree with TRBD2. This CDR3 spans 15 amino acids. The germline gives CDR1 SGHRS, CDR2 YFSETQ. V was pared by 3 bases and J by 0 bases, with 5 bases of the junction left unmatched. The CDR3 sequence is CASSWSGGISYEQYF. CDR3 bases: TGCGCCAGCAGCTGGAGCGGGGGAATCTCCTACGAGCAGTACTTC.

The V call is TRBV19, the J call TRBJ1-1; the D is unclear. The length of the CDR3 is 13 residues. Trimming removed 3 bases from V and 3 bases from J, with 8 bases in between. Germline lookup yields CDR1 LNHDA and CDR2 SQIVND (reference sequence). This chain's CDR3 is CASSIEEDTEAFF. In DNA, the CDR3 is TGTGCCAGTAGTATCGAGGAAGACACTGAAGCTTTCTTT.

This clone was found once. The V call is TRBV2, the J call TRBJ1-6, with 8 bases lining up with TRBD1. CDR1 and CDR2 from the germline V gene are SNHLY and FYNNEI. Trimming removed 3 bases from V and 8 bases from J; junction bases left unmatched: 6. The CDR3 sequence is 15 residues long. CDR3 sequence: CASSDVTGAYSPLHF. CDR3 bases: TGTGCCAGCAGTGACGTGACAGGGGCTTATTCACCCCTCCACTTT.

This rearrangement joins TRBV19 to TRBJ2-1; 7 bases agree with TRBD1. Germline V CDR1 and CDR2: LNHDA, SQIVND (reference sequence). Unmatched junction bases numbered 15, after V lost 1 base and J lost 6 bases. The CDR3 runs to 18 residues. CDR3 region: CASSIGSRKGARGNEQFF. DNA of the CDR3: TGTGCCAGTAGTATAGGGAGTAGAAAGGGGGCGCGTGGCAATGAGCAGTTCTTC.

This clone was seen a handful of times. V usage is TRBV7-2 and J usage is TRBJ2-1; 9 bases are shared with TRBD2. CDR3 length equals 16 residues. Germline V lookup: CDR1 SGHTA, CDR2 FQGNSA. V lost 4 bases, J lost 3 bases, and 7 bases stayed unmatched. The CDR3 protein is CASSSVAGVGYNEQFF. DNA of the CDR3: TGTGCCAGCAGCTCCGTAGCGGGAGTTGGCTACAATGAGCAGTTCTTC.

The gene calls are TRBV10-2 and TRBJ1-6; maybe TRBD1 (6 bases). Germline V gene lookup returns CDR1 WSHSY and CDR2 SAAADI. CDR3 length: 16 amino acids. The V end was cut by 4 bases, the J end by 7 bases, with 17 bases between. CDR3 loop: CASSVHRDMENSPLHF. The CDR3 nucleotides read TGCGCCAGCAGTGTTCACCGGGACATGGAGAATTCACCCCTCCACTTT.

The V and J genes are TRBV4-2 and TRBJ2-3; a weak D match, TRBD1 (6 bases). V was trimmed by 4 bases and J by 2 bases, leaving 19 bases between them. CDR1 is LGHNA and CDR2 is YNFKEQ in the germline V gene. This CDR3 is 17 amino acids long. CDR3 DNA sequence: TGTGCCAGCAGCCGACAGAGGTCAGGGGATAACACAGATACGCAGTATTTT. Protein product: CASSRQRSGDNTDTQYF.

V and J are TRBV9 and TRBJ2-7, with D perhaps TRBD2 (6 bases). The V end lost 2 bases, the J end lost 3 bases, and 9 bases lay between the germline ends. The CDR3 is 13 residues long. Germline CDR1 and CDR2: SGDLS and YYNGEE. CDR3 sequence reads: CASSVGGYYEQYF. Written as DNA, the CDR3 is TGTGCCAGCAGCGTGGGAGGCTACTACGAGCAGTACTTC.

The J gene is TRBJ1-5, the V gene TRBV18, with D possibly matching TRBD1 (6 bases). This CDR3 has 13 residues. V gave up 8 bases and J gave up 4 bases, with 12 bases separating them. CDR1 is KGHSH, CDR2 LQKENI, per germline. The CDR3 is CASQMDRNQPQHF. CDR3 DNA: TGTGCCAGCCAAATGGACAGAAATCAGCCCCAGCATTTT.

The chain links TRBV5-6 to TRBJ1-2; 7 bases agree with TRBD1. Germline V gene data show CDR1 as SGHDT and CDR2 as YYEEEE. J gave up 8 bases and V 0 bases, and 10 bases lay outside the gene matches. This CDR3 has 15 amino acids. The CDR3 nucleotides are TGTGCCAGCAGCTTGGTGTCCGGGCAGGGGGGCGGCTACACCTTC. Encoded protein: CASSLVSGQGGGYTF.